This T cell receptor (beta chain) was sequenced during a study of technical replicates of blood from a few donors. Generated by immunoSEQ multiplex PCR, the TCRdb table keeps only in-frame clones and is missing some. The sample has about 80,000 clones; roughly 97% are singletons. CDR1 is MGHDK, CDR2 SYGVNS, per germline. The CDR3 consists of 14 residues. Trimming took off 1 base at V and 5 bases at J, with 11 bases between the two ends. The receptor was isolated from a human donor in good health. The specimen sequenced was T cells isolated from PBMCs. The chain links TRBV25-1 to TRBJ1-1, with D uncertain. The CDR3 DNA reads TGTGCCAGCAGTGAATTGGGTACTAGAACTGAAGCTTTCTTT. This sequence encodes CASSELGTRTEAFF.